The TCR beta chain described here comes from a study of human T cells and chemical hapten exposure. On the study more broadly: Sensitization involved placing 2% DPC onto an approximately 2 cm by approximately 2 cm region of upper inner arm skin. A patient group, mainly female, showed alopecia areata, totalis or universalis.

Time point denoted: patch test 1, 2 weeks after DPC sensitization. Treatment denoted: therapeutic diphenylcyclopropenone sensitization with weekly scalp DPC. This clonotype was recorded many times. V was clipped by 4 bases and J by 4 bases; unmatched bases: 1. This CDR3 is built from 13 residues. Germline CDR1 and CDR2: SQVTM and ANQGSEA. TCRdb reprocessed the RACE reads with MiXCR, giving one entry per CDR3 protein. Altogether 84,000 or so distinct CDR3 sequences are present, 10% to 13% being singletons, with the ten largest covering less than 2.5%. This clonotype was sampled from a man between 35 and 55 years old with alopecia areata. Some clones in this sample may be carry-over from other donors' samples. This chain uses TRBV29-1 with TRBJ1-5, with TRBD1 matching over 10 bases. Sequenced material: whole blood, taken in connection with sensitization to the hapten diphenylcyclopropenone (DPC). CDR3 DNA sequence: TGCAGCGTTGTGGGACAGGGGAATCAGCCCCAGCATTTT. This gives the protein CSVVGQGNQPQHF.